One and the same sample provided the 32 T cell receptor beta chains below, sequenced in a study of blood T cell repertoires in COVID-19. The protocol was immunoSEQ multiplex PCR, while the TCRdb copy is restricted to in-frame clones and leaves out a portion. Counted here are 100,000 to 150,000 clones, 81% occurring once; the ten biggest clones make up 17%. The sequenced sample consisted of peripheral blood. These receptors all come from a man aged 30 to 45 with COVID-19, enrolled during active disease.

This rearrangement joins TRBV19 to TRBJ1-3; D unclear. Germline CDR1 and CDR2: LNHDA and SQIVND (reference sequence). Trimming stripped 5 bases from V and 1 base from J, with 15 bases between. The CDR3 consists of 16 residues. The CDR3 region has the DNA TGTGCCAGTAGTGCCGATGAGTGGAGATCTGGAAACACCATATATTTT. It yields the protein CASSADEWRSGNTIYF. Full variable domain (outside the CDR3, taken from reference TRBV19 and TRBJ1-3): DGGITQSPKYLFRKEGQNVTLSCEQNLNHDAMYWYRQDPGQGLRLIYYSQIVNDFQKGDIAEGYSVSREKKESFPLTVTSAQKNPTAFYLCASSADEWRSGNTIYFGEGSWLTVV.

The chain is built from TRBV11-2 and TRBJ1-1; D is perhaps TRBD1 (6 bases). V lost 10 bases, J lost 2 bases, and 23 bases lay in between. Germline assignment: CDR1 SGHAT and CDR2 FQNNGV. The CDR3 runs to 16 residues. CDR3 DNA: TGTGCCACCAGGGGTAAGAGGGGGTCGGGAAACACTGAAGCTTTCTTT. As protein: CATRGKRGSGNTEAFF.

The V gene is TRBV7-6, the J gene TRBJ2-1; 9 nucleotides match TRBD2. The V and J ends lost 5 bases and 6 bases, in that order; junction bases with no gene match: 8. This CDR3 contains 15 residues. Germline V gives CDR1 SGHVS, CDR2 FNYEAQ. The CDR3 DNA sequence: TGTGCCAGCAGCCATTCGTTAGCGGGAGTCAATGAGCAGTTCTTC. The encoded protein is CASSHSLAGVNEQFF.

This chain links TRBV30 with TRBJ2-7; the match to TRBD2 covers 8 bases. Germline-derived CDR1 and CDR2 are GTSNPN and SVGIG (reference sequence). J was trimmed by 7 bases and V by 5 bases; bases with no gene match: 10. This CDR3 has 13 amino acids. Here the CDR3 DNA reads TGTGCCTGGGGTGGACTAGCCCTGTCGGAGCAGTACTTC. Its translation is CAWGGLALSEQYF.

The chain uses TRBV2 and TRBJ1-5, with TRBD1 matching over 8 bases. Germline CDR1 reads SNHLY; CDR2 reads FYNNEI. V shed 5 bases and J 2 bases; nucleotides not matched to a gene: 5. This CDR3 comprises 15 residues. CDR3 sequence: CASSKQGDGNQPQHF. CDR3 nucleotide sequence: TGTGCCAGCAGTAAACAGGGGGATGGCAATCAGCCCCAGCATTTT.

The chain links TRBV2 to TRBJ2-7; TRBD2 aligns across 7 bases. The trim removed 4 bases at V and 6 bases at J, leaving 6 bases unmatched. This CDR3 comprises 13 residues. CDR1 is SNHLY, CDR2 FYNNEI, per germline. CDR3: CASSVSSGGEQYF. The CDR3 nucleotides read TGTGCCAGCAGTGTAAGTTCGGGGGGCGAGCAGTACTTC.

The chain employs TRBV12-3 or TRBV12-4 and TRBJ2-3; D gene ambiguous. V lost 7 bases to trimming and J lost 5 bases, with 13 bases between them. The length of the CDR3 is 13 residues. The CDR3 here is CASTPPGVDTQYF. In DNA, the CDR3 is TGTGCCAGCACCCCCCCCGGAGTAGATACGCAGTATTTT.

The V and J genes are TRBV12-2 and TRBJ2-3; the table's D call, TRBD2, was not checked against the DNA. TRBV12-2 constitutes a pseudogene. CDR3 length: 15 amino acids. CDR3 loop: CASRWGGRDLDTQYF. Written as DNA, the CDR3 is TGTGCAAGTCGCTGGGGCGGGAGGGATTTAGATACGCAGTATTTT.

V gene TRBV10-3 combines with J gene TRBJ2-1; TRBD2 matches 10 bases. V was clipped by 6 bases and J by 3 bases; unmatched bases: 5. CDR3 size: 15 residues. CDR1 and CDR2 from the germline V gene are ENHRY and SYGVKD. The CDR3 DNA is TGTGCCATCAGACCCAGCGGGAGGGACTACAATGAGCAGTTCTTC. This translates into CAIRPSGRDYNEQFF.

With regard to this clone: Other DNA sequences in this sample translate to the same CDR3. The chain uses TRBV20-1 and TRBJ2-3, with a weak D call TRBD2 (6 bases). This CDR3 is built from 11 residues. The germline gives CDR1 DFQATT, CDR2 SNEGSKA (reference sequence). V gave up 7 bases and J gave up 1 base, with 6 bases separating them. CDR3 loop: CSGEGTDTQYF. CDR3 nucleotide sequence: TGCAGTGGGGAGGGCACAGATACGCAGTATTTT.

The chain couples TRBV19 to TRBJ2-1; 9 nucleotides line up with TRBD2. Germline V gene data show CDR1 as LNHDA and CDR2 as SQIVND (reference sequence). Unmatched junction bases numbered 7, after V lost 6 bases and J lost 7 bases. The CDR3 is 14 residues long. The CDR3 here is CASRTSLAGNEQFF. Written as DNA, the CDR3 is TGTGCCAGTAGAACATCACTAGCGGGTAATGAGCAGTTCTTC.

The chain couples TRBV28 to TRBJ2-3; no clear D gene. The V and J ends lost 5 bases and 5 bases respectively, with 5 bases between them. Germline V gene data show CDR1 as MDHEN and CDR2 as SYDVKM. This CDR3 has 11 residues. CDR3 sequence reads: CASSTGDTQYF. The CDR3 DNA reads TGTGCCAGCAGTACCGGAGATACGCAGTATTTT.

CDR3 sequence: CARSYSSGYPNRSDTQYF. In DNA, the CDR3 is TGTGCCAGAAGTTATAGTAGCGGCTATCCCAACCGGTCAGATACGCAGTATTTT. The rearrangement joins TRBV5-3 to TRBJ2-3; perhaps TRBD2 as D (6 bases). TRBV5-3 is recorded as an ORF, its role being uncertain. Trimming took 5 bases from V and 4 from J, leaving 26 bases between them. This CDR3 has 18 residues.

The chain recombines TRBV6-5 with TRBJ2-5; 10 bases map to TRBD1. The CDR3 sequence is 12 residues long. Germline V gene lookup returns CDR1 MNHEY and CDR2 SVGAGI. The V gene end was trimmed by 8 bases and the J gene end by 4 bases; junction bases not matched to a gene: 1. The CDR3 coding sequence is TGTGCCAGCTGGACAGGGGGAGAGACCCAGTACTTC. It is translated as CASWTGGETQYF.

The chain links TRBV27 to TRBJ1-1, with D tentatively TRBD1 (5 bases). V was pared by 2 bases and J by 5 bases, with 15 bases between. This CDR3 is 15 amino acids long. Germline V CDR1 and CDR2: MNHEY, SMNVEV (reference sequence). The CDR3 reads CASSLTGRVRTEAFF. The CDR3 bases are TGTGCCAGCAGTTTAACGGGCAGGGTACGGACTGAAGCTTTCTTT.

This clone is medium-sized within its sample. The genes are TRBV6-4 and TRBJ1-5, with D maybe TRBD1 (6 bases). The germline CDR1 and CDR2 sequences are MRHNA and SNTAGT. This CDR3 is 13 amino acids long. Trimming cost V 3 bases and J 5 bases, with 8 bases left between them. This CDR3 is CASSETGYQPQHF. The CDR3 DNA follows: TGTGCCAGCAGTGAAACAGGGTATCAGCCCCAGCATTTT.

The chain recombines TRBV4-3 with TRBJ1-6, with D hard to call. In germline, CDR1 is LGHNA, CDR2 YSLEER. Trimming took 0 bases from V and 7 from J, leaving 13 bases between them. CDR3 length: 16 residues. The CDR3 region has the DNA TGCGCCAGCAGCCAAGATTTGGCAGGTTGGAATTCACCCCTCCACTTT. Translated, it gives CASSQDLAGWNSPLHF.

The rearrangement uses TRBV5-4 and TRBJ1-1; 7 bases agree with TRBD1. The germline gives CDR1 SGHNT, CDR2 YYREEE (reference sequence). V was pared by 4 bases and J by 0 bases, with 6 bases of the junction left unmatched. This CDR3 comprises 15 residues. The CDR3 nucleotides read TGTGCCAGCAGCAGGGACAGCGCTATGAACACTGAAGCTTTCTTT. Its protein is CASSRDSAMNTEAFF.

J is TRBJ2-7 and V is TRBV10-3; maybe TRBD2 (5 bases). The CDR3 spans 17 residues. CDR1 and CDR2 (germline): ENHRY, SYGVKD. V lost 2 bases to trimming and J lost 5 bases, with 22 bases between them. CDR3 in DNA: TGTGCCATCAGTGAGCAACAAGGAAGGACTCTCCTCGACGAGCAGTACTTC. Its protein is CAISEQQGRTLLDEQYF.

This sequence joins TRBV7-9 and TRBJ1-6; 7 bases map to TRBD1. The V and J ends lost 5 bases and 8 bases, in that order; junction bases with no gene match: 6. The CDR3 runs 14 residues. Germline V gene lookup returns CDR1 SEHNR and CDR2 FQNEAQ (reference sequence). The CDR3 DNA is TGTGCCAGCAGCCCGCAACAGGGGTATTCACCCCTCCACTTT. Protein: CASSPQQGYSPLHF.

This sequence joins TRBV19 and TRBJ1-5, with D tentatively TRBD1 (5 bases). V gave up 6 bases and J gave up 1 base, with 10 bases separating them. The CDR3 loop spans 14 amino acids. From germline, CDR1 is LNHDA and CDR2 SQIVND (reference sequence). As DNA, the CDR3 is TGTGCCAGTAGCGGGGGGAGAAGCAATCAGCCCCAGCATTTT. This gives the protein CASSGGRSNQPQHF.

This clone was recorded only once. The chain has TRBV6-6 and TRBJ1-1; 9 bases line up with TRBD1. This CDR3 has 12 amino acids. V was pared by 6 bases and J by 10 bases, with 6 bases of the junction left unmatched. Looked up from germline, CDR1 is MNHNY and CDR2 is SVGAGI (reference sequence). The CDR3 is CASSRDRERAFF. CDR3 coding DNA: TGTGCCAGCAGCCGGGACAGGGAACGAGCTTTCTTT.

Here the CDR3 DNA reads TGCGCCAGCAGCTTGGGGGCCCAGGGGAATGAGCAGTTCTTC. Translated: CASSLGAQGNEQFF. The chain employs TRBV5-1 and TRBJ2-1; TRBD1 might be the D (6 bases). CDR1 and CDR2 (germline): SGHRS, YFSETQ. The CDR3 sequence is 14 residues long. The ends were cut back, 0 bases at V and 7 bases at J, with 11 bases in the middle.

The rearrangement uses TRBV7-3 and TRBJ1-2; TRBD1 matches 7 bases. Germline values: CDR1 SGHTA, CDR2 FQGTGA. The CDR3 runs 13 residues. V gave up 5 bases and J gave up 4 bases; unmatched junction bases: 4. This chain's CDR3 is CASSPGQSYGYTF. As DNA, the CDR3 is TGTGCCAGCAGCCCGGGACAGTCCTATGGCTACACCTTC.

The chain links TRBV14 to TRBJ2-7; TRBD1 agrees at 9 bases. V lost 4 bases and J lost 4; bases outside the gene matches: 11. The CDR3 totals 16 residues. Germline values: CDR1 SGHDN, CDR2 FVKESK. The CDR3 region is CASSLPTGTGRYEQYF. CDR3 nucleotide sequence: TGTGCCAGCAGCCTACCTACCGGGACAGGGAGGTACGAGCAGTACTTC.

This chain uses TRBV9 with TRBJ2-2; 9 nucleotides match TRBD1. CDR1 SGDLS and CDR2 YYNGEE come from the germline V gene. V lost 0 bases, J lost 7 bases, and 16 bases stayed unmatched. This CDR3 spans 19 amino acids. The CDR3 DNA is TGTGCCAGCAGCGTAGGAGCCTTTTTCGGACAGGGGACCGTCGGGGAGCTGTTTTTT. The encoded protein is CASSVGAFFGQGTVGELFF. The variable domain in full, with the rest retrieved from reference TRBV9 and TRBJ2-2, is DSGVTQTPKHLITATGQRVTLRCSPRSGDLSVYWYQQSLDQGLQFLIQYYNGEERAKGNILERFSAQQFPDLHSELNLSSLELGDSALYFCASSVGAFFGQGTVGELFFGEGSRLTVL.

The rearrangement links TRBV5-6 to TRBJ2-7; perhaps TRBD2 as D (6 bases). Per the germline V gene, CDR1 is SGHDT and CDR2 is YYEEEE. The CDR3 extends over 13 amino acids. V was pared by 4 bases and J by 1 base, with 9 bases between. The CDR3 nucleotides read TGTGCCAGCAGCGTGGGACTGTCCTACGAGCAGTACTTC. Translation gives CASSVGLSYEQYF.

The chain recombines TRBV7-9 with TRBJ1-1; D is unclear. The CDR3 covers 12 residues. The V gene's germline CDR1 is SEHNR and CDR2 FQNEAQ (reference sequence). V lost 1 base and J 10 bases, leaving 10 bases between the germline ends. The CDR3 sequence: CASSLGSGGAFF. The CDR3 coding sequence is TGTGCCAGCAGCTTAGGGTCGGGTGGAGCTTTCTTT. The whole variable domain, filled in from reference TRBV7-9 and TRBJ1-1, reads DTGVSQNPRHKITKRGQNVTFRCDPISEHNRLYWYRQTLGQGPEFLTYFQNEAQLEKSRLLSDRFSAERPKGSFSTLEIQRTEQGDSAMYLCASSLGSGGAFFGQGTRLTVV.

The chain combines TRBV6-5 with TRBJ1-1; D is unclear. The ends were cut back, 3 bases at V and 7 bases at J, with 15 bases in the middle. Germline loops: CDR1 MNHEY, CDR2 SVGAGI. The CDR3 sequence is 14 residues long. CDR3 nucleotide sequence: TGTGCCAGCAGTTATCCTCCTAATGTAGTTGAAGCTTTCTTT. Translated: CASSYPPNVVEAFF.

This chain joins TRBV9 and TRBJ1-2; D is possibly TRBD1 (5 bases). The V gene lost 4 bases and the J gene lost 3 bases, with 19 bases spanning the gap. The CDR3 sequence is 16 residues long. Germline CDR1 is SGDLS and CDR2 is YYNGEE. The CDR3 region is CASSFGGSAYDYGYTF. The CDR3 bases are TGTGCCAGCAGCTTTGGGGGGTCGGCCTATGACTATGGCTACACCTTC. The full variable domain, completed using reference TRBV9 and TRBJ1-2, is DSGVTQTPKHLITATGQRVTLRCSPRSGDLSVYWYQQSLDQGLQFLIQYYNGEERAKGNILERFSAQQFPDLHSELNLSSLELGDSALYFCASSFGGSAYDYGYTFGSGTRLTVV.

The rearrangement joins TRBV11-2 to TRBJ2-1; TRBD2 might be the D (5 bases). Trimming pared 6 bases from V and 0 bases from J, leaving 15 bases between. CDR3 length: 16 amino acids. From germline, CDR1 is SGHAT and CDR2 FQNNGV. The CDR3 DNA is TGTGCCAGCAGTACTGGGAGCGGAAGCTCCTACAATGAGCAGTTCTTC. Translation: CASSTGSGSSYNEQFF.

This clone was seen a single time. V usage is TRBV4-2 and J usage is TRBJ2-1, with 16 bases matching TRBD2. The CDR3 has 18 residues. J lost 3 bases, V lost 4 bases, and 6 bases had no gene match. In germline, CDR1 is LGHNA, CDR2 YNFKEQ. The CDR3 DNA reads TGTGCCAGCAGCCCGGGGACTAGCGGGGGGGACCTCTACAATGAGCAGTTCTTC. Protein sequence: CASSPGTSGGDLYNEQFF.